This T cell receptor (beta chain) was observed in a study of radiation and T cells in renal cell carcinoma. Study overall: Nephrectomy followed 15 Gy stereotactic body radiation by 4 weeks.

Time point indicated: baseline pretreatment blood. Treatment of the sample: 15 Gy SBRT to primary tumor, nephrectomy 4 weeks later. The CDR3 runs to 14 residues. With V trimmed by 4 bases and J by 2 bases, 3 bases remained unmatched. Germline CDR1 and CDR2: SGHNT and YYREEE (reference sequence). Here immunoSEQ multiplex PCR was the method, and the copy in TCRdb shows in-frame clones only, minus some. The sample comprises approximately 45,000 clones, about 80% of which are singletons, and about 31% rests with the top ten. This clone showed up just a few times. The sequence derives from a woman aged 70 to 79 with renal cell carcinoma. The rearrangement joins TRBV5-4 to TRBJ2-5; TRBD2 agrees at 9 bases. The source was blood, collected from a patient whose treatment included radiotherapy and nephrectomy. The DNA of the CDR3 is TGTGCCAGCAGCCCCGGACTAGCGCAAGAGACCCAGTACTTC. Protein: CASSPGLAQETQYF.